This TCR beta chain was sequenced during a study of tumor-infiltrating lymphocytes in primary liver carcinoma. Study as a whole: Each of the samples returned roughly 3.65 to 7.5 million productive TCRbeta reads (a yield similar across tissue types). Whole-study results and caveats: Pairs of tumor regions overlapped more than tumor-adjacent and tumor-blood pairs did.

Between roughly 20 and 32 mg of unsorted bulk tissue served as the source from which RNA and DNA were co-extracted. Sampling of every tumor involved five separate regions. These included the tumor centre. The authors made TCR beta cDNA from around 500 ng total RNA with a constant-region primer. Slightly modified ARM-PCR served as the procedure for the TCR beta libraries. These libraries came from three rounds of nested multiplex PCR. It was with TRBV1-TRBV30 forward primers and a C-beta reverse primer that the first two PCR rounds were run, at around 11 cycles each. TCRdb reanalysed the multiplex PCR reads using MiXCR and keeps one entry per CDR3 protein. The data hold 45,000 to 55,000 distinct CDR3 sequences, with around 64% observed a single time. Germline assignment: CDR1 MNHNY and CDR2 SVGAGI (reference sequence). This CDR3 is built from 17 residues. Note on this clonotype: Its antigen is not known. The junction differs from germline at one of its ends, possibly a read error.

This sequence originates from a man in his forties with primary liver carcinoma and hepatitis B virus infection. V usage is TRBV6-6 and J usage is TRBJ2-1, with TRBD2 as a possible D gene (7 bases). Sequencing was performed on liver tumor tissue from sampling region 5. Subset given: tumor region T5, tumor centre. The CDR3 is CASSYGGAMALTNEQFF. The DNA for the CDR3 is TGTGCCAGCAGTTACGGGGGGGCCATGGCGTTGACGAATGAGCAGTTCTTT.